A single sample is the source of the 18 T cell receptor beta chains below, sequenced in a study of response to subunit inactivated influenza vaccine. Using its own MiXCR run on the RT-PCR reads, TCRdb lists one record per CDR3 protein. The repertoire consists of hundreds of thousands of distinct CDR3 sequences, with over 11% occurring once and the leading ten covering 5.5% to 8%. Here the sequenced sample was PBMCs from blood, taken 14 to 15 days before vaccination. Receptor source: a man aged 50 to 59 who received an inactivated influenza vaccine.

This chain uses TRBV3-1 with TRBJ1-4, with 8 bases matching TRBD1. Unmatched junction bases numbered 8, after V lost 7 bases and J lost 7 bases. The CDR3 spans 14 residues. Germline loops: CDR1 LGHDT, CDR2 YNNKEL (reference sequence). This CDR3 reads CASTTRGLGEKLFF. The CDR3 nucleotides read TGTGCCAGCACCACCAGGGGGCTTGGTGAAAAACTGTTTTTT.

The chain carries TRBV28 and TRBJ2-7; D is tentatively TRBD1 or TRBD2 (5 bases each). The CDR3 runs 14 residues. Germline-derived CDR1 and CDR2 are MDHEN and SYDVKM. V was cut by 3 bases and J by 6 bases, with 15 bases left in between. CDR3 DNA: TGTGCCAGCAGTTTCTCCGGGACGAAGTCCGAGCAGTACTTC. Protein sequence: CASSFSGTKSEQYF.

This clonotype was counted a few times. This chain links TRBV10-3 with TRBJ2-1; 9 positions match TRBD2. The trim removed 6 bases at V and 10 bases at J, leaving 7 bases unmatched. Germline V gives CDR1 ENHRY, CDR2 SYGVKD. This CDR3 spans 13 amino acids. The CDR3 coding sequence is TGTGCCATCAGGGCGGGGGGGCCGGACGAGCAGTTCTTC. It translates to CAIRAGGPDEQFF.

The chain is built from TRBV5-1 and TRBJ2-1; possibly TRBD2 for D (5 bases). V lost 1 base and J 0 bases, leaving 14 bases between the germline ends. CDR1 and CDR2 (germline): SGHRS, YFSETQ. The CDR3 totals 17 residues. The CDR3 DNA reads as TGCGCCAGCAGCTTGCGATTGAAAGGAGGCTCCTACAATGAGCAGTTCTTC. Protein product: CASSLRLKGGSYNEQFF. The full variable domain, rest sourced from reference TRBV5-1 and TRBJ2-1, is KAGVTQTPRYLIKTRGQQVTLSCSPISGHRSVSWYQQTPGQGLQFLFEYFSETQRNKGNFPGRFSGRQFSNSRSEMNVSTLELGDSALYLCASSLRLKGGSYNEQFFGPGTRLTVL.

The chain employs TRBV12-3 or TRBV12-4 and TRBJ2-2; no clear D. V lost 6 bases and J 4 bases, leaving 12 bases between the germline ends. The CDR3 has 14 amino acids. CDR3 sequence reads: CASRAVGITGELFF. In DNA, the CDR3 is TGTGCCAGCAGGGCAGTGGGGATCACCGGGGAGCTGTTTTTT.

The chain employs TRBV27 and TRBJ2-7; no clear D gene. The CDR3 has 14 residues. Per germline, CDR1 MNHEY and CDR2 SMNVEV (reference sequence). V lost 0 bases and J lost 5, with 11 bases in between. The CDR3 loop reads CASSLSVGANEQYF. In DNA form, the CDR3 reads TGTGCCAGCAGTTTATCCGTGGGTGCTAACGAGCAGTACTTC.

This clonotype appeared a few times. The CDR3 sequence is CSARPGTGNNEQFF. As DNA, the CDR3 is TGCAGCGCCCGCCCCGGAACAGGGAACAATGAGCAGTTCTTC. The chain links TRBV29-1 to TRBJ2-1; possible D gene TRBD1, 6 bases. In germline, CDR1 is SQVTM, CDR2 ANQGSEA. V lost 7 bases to trimming and J lost 5 bases, with 18 bases between them. The CDR3 covers 14 residues.

This sequence joins TRBV5-1 and TRBJ2-1, with unresolved D. Between the trimmed V and J ends, which lost 1 base and 10 bases, there was a span of 15 bases. CDR3 length: 14 amino acids. Germline V gene data show CDR1 as SGHRS and CDR2 as YFSETQ. The CDR3 spells CASSLRLGQDEQFF. The DNA for the CDR3 is TGCGCCAGCAGCTTGAGGCTCGGCCAAGACGAGCAGTTCTTC.

V and J are TRBV4-1 and TRBJ2-3; 12 bases are a match to TRBD2. Trimming removed 1 base from V and 0 bases from J; junction bases left unmatched: 5. The CDR3 has 18 amino acids. Germline CDR1 reads MGHRA; CDR2 reads YSYEKL. The DNA for the CDR3 is TGCGCCAGCAGCCAAGGACTAGCGGGAGCGACTAGCACAGATACGCAGTATTTT. Protein: CASSQGLAGATSTDTQYF.

This clonotype has more than one count but fewer than ten. The chain recombines TRBV19 with TRBJ1-6; D is uncertain. V lost 7 bases and J 1 base, leaving 14 bases between the germline ends. The CDR3 contains 16 residues. Germline lookup yields CDR1 LNHDA and CDR2 SQIVND (reference sequence). The CDR3 is CASMPGGGSYNSPLHF. CDR3 coding DNA: TGTGCCAGTATGCCGGGAGGAGGGTCCTATAATTCACCCCTCCACTTT.

This clonotype was counted between two and nine times. V and J are TRBV20-1 and TRBJ1-5; D unresolved. Germline-derived CDR1 and CDR2 are DFQATT and SNEGSKA (reference sequence). This CDR3 has 13 amino acids. V dropped 7 bases and J dropped 3 bases, with 13 bases sitting between them. CDR3 protein: CSVPDQFNQPQHF. CDR3 nucleotide sequence: TGCAGTGTCCCGGACCAATTCAATCAGCCCCAGCATTTT.

In this sample, this clonotype turned up many times. This chain joins TRBV14 and TRBJ2-1, with D perhaps matching TRBD1 or TRBD2 (6 bases each). Germline CDR1 SGHDN, CDR2 FVKESK. Trimming pared 1 base from V and 2 bases from J, leaving 12 bases between. The CDR3 length is 16 residues. This CDR3 reads CASSQARGPPYNEQFF. In nucleotides, the CDR3 is TGTGCCAGCAGCCAAGCTCGGGGGCCTCCCTACAATGAGCAGTTCTTC.

V and J are TRBV4-3 and TRBJ2-7; TRBD2 matches at 8 bases. Per the germline V gene, CDR1 is LGHNA and CDR2 is YSLEER. This CDR3 is 16 amino acids long. Trimming cost V 1 base and J 2 bases; bases outside gene matches: 7. The CDR3 spells CASSQGQAGATYEQYF. The CDR3 region has the DNA TGCGCCAGCAGCCAAGGCCAAGCGGGGGCCACCTACGAGCAGTACTTC.

J is TRBJ2-5 and V is TRBV7-3; possible D gene TRBD2, 6 bases. The V end lost 2 bases, the J end lost 3 bases, and 10 bases lay between the germline ends. The germline CDR1 and CDR2 sequences are SGHTA and FQGTGA. CDR3 length: 14 amino acids. CDR3 sequence: CASSLQGGKETQYF. The CDR3 nucleotides are TGTGCCAGCAGCTTACAAGGAGGGAAAGAGACCCAGTACTTC.

CDR3 sequence: CSARSGLARAPYEQYF. In DNA form, the CDR3 reads TGCAGTGCTAGGTCTGGACTAGCAAGGGCCCCTTACGAGCAGTACTTC. The chain uses TRBV20-1 and TRBJ2-7; 8 bases agree with TRBD2. The CDR3 runs to 16 residues. V shed 3 bases, J shed 4 bases, and the junction held 14 bases outside the gene matches. Germline CDR1 reads DFQATT; CDR2 reads SNEGSKA (reference sequence).

This clonotype turned up a few times. The rearrangement joins TRBV4-2 to TRBJ2-5; D is possibly TRBD2 (6 bases). From germline, CDR1 is LGHNA and CDR2 YNFKEQ. V was cut by 3 bases and J by 5 bases, with 16 bases left in between. This CDR3 has 15 amino acids. CDR3 sequence: CASSQDLTSRETQYF. The CDR3 coding sequence is TGTGCCAGCAGCCAGGACTTGACTAGTAGGGAGACCCAGTACTTC.

J is TRBJ2-7 and V is TRBV5-6; 7 bases map to TRBD1. J gave up 2 bases and V 4 bases, and 6 bases lay outside the gene matches. Germline V gene lookup returns CDR1 SGHDT and CDR2 YYEEEE. CDR3 length equals 14 residues. The CDR3 DNA reads TGTGCCAGCAGCAGTACAGGGGCCCCCTACGAGCAGTACTTC. Its translation is CASSSTGAPYEQYF.

The chain joins TRBV25-1 to TRBJ1-4, with D perhaps matching TRBD1 (6 bases). Germline CDR1 MGHDK, CDR2 SYGVNS. The ends were cut back, 3 bases at V and 9 bases at J, with 14 bases in the middle. The CDR3 totals 14 residues. The CDR3 region has the DNA TGTGCCAGCAGTGATCCCGGACAGCGCCAAAAACTGTTTTTT. It yields the protein CASSDPGQRQKLFF.